The present TCR beta chain was sequenced within a study of TIL therapy for anti-PD-1-resistant metastatic lung cancer. The libraries were made with immunoSEQ v3. Libraries were sequenced to 2 million to 2.5 million read pairs (survey) or roughly 5-6.5 million (deep). Only in-frame clones appear in the TCRdb table, and some are missing; sequencing was by immunoSEQ multiplex PCR. The profile shows about 52,000 clones, roughly 78% of them singletons. The sample's time point: pre-treatment sample, taken before nivolumab and TIL therapy. Adults with stage 4 NSCLC were enrolled in a phase I trial. The sequencing here drew on blood, taken at baseline. The origin of this receptor is a woman between 30 and 80 years old with non-small cell lung cancer.

The CDR3 sequence is CASSQDRNYGYTF. In DNA form, the CDR3 reads TGCGCCAGCAGCCAAGATCGAAACTATGGCTACACCTTC. The rearrangement uses TRBV4-3 and TRBJ1-2; D ambiguous. Germline loops: CDR1 LGHNA, CDR2 YSLEER. V lost 0 bases, J lost 2 bases, and 4 bases lay in between. The CDR3 extends over 13 amino acids.